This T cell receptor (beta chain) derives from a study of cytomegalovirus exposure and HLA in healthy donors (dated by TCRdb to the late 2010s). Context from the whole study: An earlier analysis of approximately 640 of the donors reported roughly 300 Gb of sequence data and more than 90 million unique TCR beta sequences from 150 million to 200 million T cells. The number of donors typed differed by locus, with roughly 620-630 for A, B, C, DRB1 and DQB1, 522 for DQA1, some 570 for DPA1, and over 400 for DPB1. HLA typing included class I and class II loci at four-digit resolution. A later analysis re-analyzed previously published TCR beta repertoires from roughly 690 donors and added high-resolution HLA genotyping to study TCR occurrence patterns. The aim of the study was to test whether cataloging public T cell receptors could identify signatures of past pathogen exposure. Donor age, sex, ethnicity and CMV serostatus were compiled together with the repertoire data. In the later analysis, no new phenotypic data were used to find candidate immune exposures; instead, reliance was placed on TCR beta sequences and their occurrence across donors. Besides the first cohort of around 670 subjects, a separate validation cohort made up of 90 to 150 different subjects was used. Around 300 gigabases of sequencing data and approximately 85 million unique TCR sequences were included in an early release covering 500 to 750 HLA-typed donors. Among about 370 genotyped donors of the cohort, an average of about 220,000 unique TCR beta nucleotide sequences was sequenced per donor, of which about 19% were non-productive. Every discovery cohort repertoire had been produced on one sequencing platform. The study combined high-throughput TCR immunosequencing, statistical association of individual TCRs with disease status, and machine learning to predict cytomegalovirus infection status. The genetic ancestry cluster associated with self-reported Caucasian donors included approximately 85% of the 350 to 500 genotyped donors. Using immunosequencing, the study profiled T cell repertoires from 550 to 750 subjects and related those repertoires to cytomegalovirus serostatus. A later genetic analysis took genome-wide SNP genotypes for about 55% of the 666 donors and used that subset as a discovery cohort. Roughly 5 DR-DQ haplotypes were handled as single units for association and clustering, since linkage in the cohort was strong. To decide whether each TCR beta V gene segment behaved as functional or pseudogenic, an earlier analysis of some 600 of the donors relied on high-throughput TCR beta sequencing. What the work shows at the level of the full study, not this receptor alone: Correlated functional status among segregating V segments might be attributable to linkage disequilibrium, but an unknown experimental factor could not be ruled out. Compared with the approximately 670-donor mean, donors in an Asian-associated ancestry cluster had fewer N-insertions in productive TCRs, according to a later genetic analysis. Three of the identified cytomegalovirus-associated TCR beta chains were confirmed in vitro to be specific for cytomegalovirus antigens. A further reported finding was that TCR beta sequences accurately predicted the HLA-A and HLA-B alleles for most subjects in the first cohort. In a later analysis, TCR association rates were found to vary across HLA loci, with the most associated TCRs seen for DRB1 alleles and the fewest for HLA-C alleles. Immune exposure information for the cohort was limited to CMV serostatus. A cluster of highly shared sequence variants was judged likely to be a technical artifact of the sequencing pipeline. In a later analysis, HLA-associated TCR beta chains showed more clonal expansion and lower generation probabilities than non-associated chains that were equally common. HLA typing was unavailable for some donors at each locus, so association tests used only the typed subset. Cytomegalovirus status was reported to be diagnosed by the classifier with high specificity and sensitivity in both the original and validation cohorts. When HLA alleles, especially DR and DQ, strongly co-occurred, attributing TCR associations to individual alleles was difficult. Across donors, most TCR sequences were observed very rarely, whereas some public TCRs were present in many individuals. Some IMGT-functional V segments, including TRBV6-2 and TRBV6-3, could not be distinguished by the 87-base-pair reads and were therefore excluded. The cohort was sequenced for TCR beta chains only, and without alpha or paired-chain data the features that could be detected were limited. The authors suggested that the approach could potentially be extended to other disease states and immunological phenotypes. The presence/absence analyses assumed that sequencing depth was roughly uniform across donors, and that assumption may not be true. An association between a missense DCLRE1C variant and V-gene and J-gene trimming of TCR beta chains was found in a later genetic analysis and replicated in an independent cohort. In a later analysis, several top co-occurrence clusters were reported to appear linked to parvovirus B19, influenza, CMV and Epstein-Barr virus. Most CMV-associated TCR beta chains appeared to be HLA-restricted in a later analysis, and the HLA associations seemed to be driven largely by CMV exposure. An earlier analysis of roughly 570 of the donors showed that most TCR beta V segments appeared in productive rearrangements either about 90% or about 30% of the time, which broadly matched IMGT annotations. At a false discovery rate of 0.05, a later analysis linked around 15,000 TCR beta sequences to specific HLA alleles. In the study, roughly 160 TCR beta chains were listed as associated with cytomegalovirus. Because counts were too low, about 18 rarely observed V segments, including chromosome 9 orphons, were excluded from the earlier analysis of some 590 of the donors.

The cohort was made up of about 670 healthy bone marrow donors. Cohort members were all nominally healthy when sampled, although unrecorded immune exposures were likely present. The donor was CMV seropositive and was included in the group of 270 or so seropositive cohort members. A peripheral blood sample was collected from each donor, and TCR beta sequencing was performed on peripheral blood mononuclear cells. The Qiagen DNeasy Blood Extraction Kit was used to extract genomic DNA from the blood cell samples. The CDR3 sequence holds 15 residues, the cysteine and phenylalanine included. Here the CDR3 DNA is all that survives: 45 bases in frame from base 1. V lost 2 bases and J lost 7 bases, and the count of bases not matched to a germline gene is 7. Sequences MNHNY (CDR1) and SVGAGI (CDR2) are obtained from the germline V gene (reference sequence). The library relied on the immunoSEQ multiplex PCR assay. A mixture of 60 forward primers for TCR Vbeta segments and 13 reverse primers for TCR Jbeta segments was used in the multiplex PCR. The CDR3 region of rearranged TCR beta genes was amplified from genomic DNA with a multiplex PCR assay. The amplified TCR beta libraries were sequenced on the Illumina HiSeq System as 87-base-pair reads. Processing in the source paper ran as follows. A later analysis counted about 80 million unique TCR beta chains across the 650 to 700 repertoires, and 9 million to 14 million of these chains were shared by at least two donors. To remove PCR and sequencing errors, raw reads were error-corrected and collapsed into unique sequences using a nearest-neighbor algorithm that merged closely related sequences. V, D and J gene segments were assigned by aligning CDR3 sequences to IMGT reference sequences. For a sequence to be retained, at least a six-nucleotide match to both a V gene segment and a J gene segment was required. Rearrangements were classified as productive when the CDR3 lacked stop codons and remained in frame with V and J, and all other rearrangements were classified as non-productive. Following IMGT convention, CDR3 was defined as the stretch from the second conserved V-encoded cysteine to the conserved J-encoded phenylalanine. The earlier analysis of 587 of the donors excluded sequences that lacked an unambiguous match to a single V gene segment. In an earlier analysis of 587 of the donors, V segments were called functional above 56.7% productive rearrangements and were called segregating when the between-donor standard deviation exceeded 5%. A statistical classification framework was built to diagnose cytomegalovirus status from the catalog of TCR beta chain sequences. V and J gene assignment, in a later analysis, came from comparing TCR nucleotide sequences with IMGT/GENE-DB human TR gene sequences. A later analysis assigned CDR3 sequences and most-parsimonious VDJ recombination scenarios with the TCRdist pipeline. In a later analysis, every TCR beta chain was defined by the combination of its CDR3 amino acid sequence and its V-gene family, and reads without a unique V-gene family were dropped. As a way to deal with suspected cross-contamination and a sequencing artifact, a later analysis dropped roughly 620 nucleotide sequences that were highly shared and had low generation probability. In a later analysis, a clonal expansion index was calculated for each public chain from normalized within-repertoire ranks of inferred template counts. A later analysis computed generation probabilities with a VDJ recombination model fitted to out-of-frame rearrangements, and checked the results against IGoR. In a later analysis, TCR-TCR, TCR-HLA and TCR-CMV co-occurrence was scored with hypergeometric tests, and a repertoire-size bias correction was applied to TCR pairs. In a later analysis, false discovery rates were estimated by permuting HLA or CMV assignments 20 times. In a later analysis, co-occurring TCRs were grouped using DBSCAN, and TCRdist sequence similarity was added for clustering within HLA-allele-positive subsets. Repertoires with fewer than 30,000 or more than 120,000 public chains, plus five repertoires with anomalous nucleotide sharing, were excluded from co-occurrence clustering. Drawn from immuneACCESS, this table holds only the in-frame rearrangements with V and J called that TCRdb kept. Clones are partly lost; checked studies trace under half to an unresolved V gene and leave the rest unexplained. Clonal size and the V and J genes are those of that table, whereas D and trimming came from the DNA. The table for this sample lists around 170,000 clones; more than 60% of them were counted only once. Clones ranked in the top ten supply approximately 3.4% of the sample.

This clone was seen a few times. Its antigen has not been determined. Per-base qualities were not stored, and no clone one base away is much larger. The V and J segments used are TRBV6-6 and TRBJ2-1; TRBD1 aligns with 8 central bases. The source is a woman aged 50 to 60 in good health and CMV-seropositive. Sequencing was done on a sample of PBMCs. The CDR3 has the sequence CASSYQRRQGNEQFF. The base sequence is TGTGCCAGCAGTTACCAGAGGAGACAGGGGAATGAGCAGTTCTTC.